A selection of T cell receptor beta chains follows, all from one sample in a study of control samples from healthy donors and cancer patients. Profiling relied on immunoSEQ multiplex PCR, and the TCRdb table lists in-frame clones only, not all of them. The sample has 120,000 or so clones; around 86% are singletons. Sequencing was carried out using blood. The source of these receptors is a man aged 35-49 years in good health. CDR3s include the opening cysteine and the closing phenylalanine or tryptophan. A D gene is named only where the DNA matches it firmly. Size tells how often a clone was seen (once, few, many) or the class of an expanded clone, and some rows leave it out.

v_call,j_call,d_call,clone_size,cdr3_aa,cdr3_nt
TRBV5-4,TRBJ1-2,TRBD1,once,CASSLGGDRSLLGTF,TGTGCCAGCAGCTTGGGAGGGGACAGGAGCCTTCTCGGTACCTTC
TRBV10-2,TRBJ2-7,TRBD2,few,CASSESPSGGVYEQYF,TGCGCCAGCAGTGAGTCTCCGAGCGGGGGAGTCTACGAGCAGTACTTC
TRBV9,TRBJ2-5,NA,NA,CASSARPDLGTQYF,TGTGCCAGCAGCGCCCGACCGGACCTAGGGACCCAGTACTTC
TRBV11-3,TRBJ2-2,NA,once,CASSWDGRGGELFF,TGTGCCAGCAGCTGGGACGGACGAGGCGGGGAGCTGTTTTTT
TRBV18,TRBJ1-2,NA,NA,CASSSTKGDGGYTF,TGTGCCAGCTCATCAACCAAGGGGGATGGGGGCTACACCTTC
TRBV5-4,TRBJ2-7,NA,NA,CASSFGLRSYEQYF,TGTGCCAGCAGCTTTGGCCTAAGGAGTTACGAGCAGTACTTC
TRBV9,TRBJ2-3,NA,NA,CASSPGVGRLDTQYF,TGTGCCAGCAGCCCAGGGGTAGGTCGATTAGATACGCAGTATTTT
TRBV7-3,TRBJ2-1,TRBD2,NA,CASSSGGSRDEQFF,TGTGCCAGCAGCTCGGGAGGGAGCAGGGATGAGCAGTTCTTC
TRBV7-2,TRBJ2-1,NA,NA,CASSLGVTHNEQFF,TGTGCCAGCAGCTTAGGTGTCACCCACAATGAGCAGTTCTTC
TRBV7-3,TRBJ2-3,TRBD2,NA,CASSWTSASQGTQYF,TGTGCCAGCAGTTGGACTAGCGCCTCTCAGGGTACGCAGTATTTT
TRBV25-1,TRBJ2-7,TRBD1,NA,CASISDRGPLYEQYF,TGTGCCAGCATTTCTGACAGGGGGCCTCTCTACGAGCAGTACTTC
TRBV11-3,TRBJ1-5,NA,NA,CASREGGQCYSNQPQHF,TGTGCCAGCAGGGAAGGAGGACAGTGCTATAGCAATCAGCCCCAGCATTTT
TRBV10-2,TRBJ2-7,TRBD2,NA,CASSAPRQMAGGLRSTYEQYF,TGCGCCAGCAGTGCGCCGCGCCAAATGGCGGGGGGGCTCCGTTCGACCTACGAGCAGTACTTC
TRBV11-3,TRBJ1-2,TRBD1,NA,CASSLRGTGDGYTF,TGTGCCAGCAGCCTTAGGGGGACAGGGGATGGCTACACCTTC
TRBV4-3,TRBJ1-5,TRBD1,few,CASSHYRGLNQPQHF,TGCGCCAGCAGCCACTACAGGGGCTTGAATCAGCCCCAGCATTTT
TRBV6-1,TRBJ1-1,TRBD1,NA,CASRPRQGVNTEAFF,TGTGCCAGCAGACCGAGACAGGGGGTGAACACTGAAGCTTTCTTT
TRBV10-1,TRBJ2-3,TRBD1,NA,CASSDTGGVTDTQYF,TGCGCCAGCAGTGATACAGGGGGCGTCACAGATACGCAGTATTTT
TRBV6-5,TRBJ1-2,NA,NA,CASSYGAGNYGYTF,TGTGCCAGCAGTTACGGGGCAGGGAACTATGGCTACACCTTC
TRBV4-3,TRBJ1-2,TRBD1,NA,CASSQGYRGNYGYTF,TGCGCCAGCAGCCAAGGCTACAGGGGAAACTATGGCTACACCTTC
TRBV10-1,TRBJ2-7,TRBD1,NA,CASSDSGTGAYEQYF,TGCGCCAGCAGTGATTCCGGGACAGGGGCCTACGAGCAGTACTTC
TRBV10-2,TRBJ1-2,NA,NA,CASSESGGPYGYTF,TGCGCCAGCAGTGAGTCTGGGGGACCCTATGGCTACACCTTC
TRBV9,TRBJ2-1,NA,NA,CASSVHLGVNEQFF,TGTGCCAGCAGCGTTCATCTGGGGGTCAATGAGCAGTTCTTC
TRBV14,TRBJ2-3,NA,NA,CASSPPGTLTDTQYF,TGTGCCAGCAGCCCCCCTGGGACTCTTACAGATACGCAGTATTTT
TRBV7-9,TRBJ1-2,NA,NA,CASSSTANYGYTF,TGTGCCAGCAGCTCAACAGCTAACTATGGCTACACCTTC
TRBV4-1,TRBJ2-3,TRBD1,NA,CASSRRGQGGTDTQYF,TGCGCCAGCAGCCGCCGGGGACAGGGCGGCACAGATACGCAGTATTTT
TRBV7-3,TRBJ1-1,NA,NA,CASSLVRGATEAFF,TGTGCCAGCAGCTTAGTACGGGGAGCAACTGAAGCTTTCTTT
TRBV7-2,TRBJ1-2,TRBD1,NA,CASSLLGQGSYGYTF,TGTGCCAGCAGCCTTCTGGGACAGGGGAGCTATGGCTACACCTTC
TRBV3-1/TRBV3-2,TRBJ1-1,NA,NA,CASRGADTEAFF,TGTGCCTCCCGGGGGGCTGACACTGAAGCTTTCTTT
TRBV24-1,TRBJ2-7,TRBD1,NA,CATSTTGGTYEQYF,TGTGCCACCAGCACTACAGGGGGCACCTACGAGCAGTACTTC
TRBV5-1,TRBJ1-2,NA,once,CASSLAQTNYGYTF,TGCGCCAGCAGCTTGGCACAGACTAACTATGGCTACACCTTC
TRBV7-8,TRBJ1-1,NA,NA,CASSLGSGTGEAFF,TGTGCCAGCAGCTTAGGAAGCGGGACGGGTGAAGCTTTCTTT
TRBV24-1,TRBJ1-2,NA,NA,CATRYSYGYTF,TGTGCCACCAGATACTCTTATGGCTACACCTTC
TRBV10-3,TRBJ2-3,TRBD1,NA,CAISDGQGGGTDTQYF,TGTGCCATCAGTGATGGACAGGGTGGGGGAACAGATACGCAGTATTTT
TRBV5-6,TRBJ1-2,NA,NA,CASSGRGGPRGYGYTF,TGTGCCAGCAGCGGGCGTGGGGGGCCCCGGGGCTATGGCTACACCTTC
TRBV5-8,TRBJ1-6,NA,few,CASSFVSGRGSPLHF,TGTGCCAGCAGCTTCGTCTCAGGGAGAGGCTCACCCCTCCACTTT
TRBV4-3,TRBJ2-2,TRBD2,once,CASSQGPGLADTGELFF,TGCGCCAGCAGCCAAGGCCCGGGACTAGCGGATACCGGGGAGCTGTTTTTT
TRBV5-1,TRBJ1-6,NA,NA,CASSGQDNSPLHF,TGCGCCAGCAGTGGGCAGGATAATTCACCCCTCCACTTT
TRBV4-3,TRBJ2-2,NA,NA,CASSRRGETGELFF,TGCGCCAGCAGCCGCCGCGGGGAAACCGGGGAGCTGTTTTTT
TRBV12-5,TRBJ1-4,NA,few,CASARGGSNEKLFF,TGTGCTAGTGCCCGGGGAGGCAGCAATGAAAAACTGTTTTTT
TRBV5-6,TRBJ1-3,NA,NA,CASSPGGAAGNTIYF,TGTGCCAGCAGTCCCGGAGGGGCTGCAGGAAACACCATATATTTT
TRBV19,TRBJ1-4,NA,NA,CASSTNGVLGEKLFF,TGTGCCAGTAGTACGAACGGGGTGCTGGGTGAAAAACTGTTTTTT
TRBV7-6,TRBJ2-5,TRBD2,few,CASSLRPGTSGGPLQETQYF,TGTGCCAGCAGCTTGCGTCCCGGGACTAGCGGGGGCCCACTCCAAGAGACCCAGTACTTC
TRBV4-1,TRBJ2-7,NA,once,CASSQDRPLNYEQYF,TGCGCCAGCAGCCAAGATCGCCCTTTGAACTACGAGCAGTACTTC
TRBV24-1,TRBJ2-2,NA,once,CATGGSGELFF,TGTGCCACCGGGGGCAGCGGGGAGCTGTTTTTT
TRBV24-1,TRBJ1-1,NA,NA,CATSDLGGDFGDTEAFF,TGTGCCACCAGTGATTTGGGGGGGGATTTTGGGGACACTGAAGCTTTCTTT
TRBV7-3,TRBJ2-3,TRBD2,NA,CASSSQGLAGGRGTDTQYF,TGTGCCAGCAGCTCCCAGGGACTAGCGGGGGGGCGTGGCACAGATACGCAGTATTTT
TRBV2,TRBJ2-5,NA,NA,CASSDILYQETQYF,TGTGCCAGCAGTGACATACTTTACCAAGAGACCCAGTACTTC
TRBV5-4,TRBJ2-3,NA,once,CASSLRSTDTQYF,TGTGCCAGCAGCTTGCGGAGCACAGATACGCAGTATTTT
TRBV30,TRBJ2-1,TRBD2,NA,CASGERGQWSYNEQFF,TGTGCCTCGGGCGAGCGGGGGCAGTGGTCCTACAATGAGCAGTTCTTC
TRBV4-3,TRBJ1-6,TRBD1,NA,CASSRRQGYNSPLHF,TGCGCCAGCAGCCGCCGACAGGGCTATAATTCACCCCTCCACTTT
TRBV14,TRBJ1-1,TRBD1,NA,CASSQDLGRGPHTEAFF,TGTGCCAGCAGCCAAGATCTTGGGAGGGGGCCGCACACTGAAGCTTTCTTT
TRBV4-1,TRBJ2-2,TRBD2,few,CASSQGRLAGVGELFF,TGCGCCAGCAGCCAAGGCAGACTAGCGGGGGTGGGGGAGCTGTTTTTT
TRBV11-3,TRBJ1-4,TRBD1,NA,CASSPSAGTGDEKLFF,TGTGCCAGCAGCCCGAGCGCCGGGACAGGGGATGAAAAACTGTTTTTT